This T cell receptor (beta chain) was profiled in a study of cytomegalovirus exposure and HLA in healthy donors. Regarding the study as a whole: The authors later found HLA-associated TCR beta chains more clonally expanded than equally common others. In a later analysis, most CMV-associated TCR beta chains appeared HLA-restricted. A cluster of highly shared sequence variants was likely a sequencing artifact. With later analysis, a missense DCLRE1C variant became linked to TCR beta V- and J-gene trimming.

Comment on this clone: Its antigen is unknown.

PCR amplification relied on 60 Vbeta primers (plus 13 Jbeta primers). Method: immunoSEQ multiplex PCR; TCRdb's copy keeps in-frame clones and lacks some. The data show some 190,000 clones, 81% seen once. V was clipped by 1 base and J by 2 bases; unmatched bases: 2. The CDR3 is 15 residues long. CDR1 SGHRS and CDR2 YFSETQ come from the germline V gene. The rearrangement uses TRBV5-1 and TRBJ1-5, with 8 bases lining up with TRBD1. The sequenced sample was PBMCs. The receptor comes from a man in his forties in good health and CMV-seropositive. In DNA, the CDR3 is TGCGCCAGCAGCTTGACAGGGGGGGGCAATCAGCCCCAGCATTTT. Translating it yields CASSLTGGGNQPQHF.